This T cell receptor (beta chain) was found in a study of response to subunit inactivated influenza vaccine. MiXCR was run by TCRdb on the RT-PCR reads, yielding one entry per CDR3 protein. This sample has approximately 700,000 distinct CDR3 sequences, with 15% to 18% found just once. Study results and caveats: New T cells are recruited in small numbers by each seasonal influenza vaccination, according to the authors' suggestion.

The V segment lost 3 bases and the J segment 8 bases; nucleotides outside the gene matches: 11. The CDR3 is 15 amino acids. Comments on this clonotype: As yet, its antigen is unknown.

This receptor was obtained from a man in his fifties who received an inactivated influenza vaccine. The chain has TRBV12-3 or TRBV12-4 and TRBJ1-2, with TRBD1 matching 8 bases. The sample consisted of PBMCs from blood, taken roughly 12 days after vaccination. DNA of the CDR3: TGTGCCAGCAGTTTCCTCGCCAGGGGGCGAGGGGGCTACACCTTC. Protein sequence: CASSFLARGRGGYTF.